Presented here are 10 T cell receptor beta chains from one specimen sequenced in a study of shared clonotypes between healthy human individuals. In the naive CD8 group, cells lacked CD45RO and were positively selected for CCR7, so terminally differentiated effector memory CD45RA+ cells were left out. Produced via immunoSEQ multiplex PCR; TCRdb's table is partial and in-frame only. This sample yields some 2 million clones, of which about 95% are seen a single time; approximately 1% belongs to the top ten. Sequenced: naive CD8+ T cells sorted from blood. These receptors were obtained from a man younger than 35 in good health.

The chain recombines TRBV9 with TRBJ2-1; TRBD2 matches at 7 bases. Losses at the gene ends were 6 bases for V and 7 bases for J; bases not matched to a gene: 16. CDR1 is SGDLS and CDR2 is YYNGEE in the germline V gene. This CDR3 has 16 residues. The CDR3 coding sequence is TGTGCCAGCATCGGCTGGGGCGGGAGTGGAGGTAATGAGCAGTTCTTC. It specifies CASIGWGGSGGNEQFF.

Notes on this clone: Other DNA sequences in the sample encode the same CDR3. This rearrangement joins TRBV5-4 to TRBJ2-7; 7 nucleotides align to TRBD1. Germline trimming cut 3 bases from V and 0 bases from J; bases unmatched to any gene: 3. Germline lookup yields CDR1 SGHNT and CDR2 YYREEE (reference sequence). The CDR3 has 14 amino acids. The chain's CDR3 is CASSSRDSSYEQYF. CDR3 sequence (DNA): TGTGCCAGCAGCTCCCGGGACAGCTCCTACGAGCAGTACTTC.

The rearrangement uses TRBV7-6 and TRBJ1-6; D remains ambiguous. The CDR3 is 15 residues long. The V gene lost 5 bases and the J gene lost 9 bases, with 17 bases spanning the gap. Germline CDR1 SGHVS, CDR2 FNYEAQ. CDR3 nucleotides: TGTGCCAGCAGCCCGGAGGCCTCCTGGGGTTCACCCCTCCACTTT. This sequence encodes CASSPEASWGSPLHF.

This clone was counted a single time. The chain has TRBV5-4 and TRBJ2-1; 10 nucleotides match TRBD2. The CDR3 is 15 amino acids. Per the germline V gene, CDR1 is SGHNT and CDR2 is YYREEE (reference sequence). The V and J ends lost 2 bases and 7 bases, in that order; junction bases with no gene match: 6. The CDR3: CASSFGLAGDNEQFF. The CDR3, as DNA: TGTGCCAGCAGCTTTGGGCTAGCGGGGGATAATGAGCAGTTCTTC.

The gene calls are TRBV7-9 and TRBJ1-1; D not resolved. Germline V lookup: CDR1 SEHNR, CDR2 FQNEAQ (reference sequence). The CDR3 loop spans 15 amino acids. V was cut by 2 bases and J by 3 bases, with 13 bases left in between. The CDR3: CASSLFLAGHTEAFF. CDR3 coding DNA: TGTGCCAGCAGCTTATTCCTCGCCGGACACACTGAAGCTTTCTTT.

The chain couples TRBV7-8 to TRBJ2-7, with TRBD2 as a possible D gene (7 bases). Between the trimmed V and J ends, which lost 5 bases and 3 bases, there was a span of 20 bases. Germline CDR1 reads SGHVS; CDR2 reads FQNEAQ. This CDR3 contains 16 residues. This CDR3 is CASSPQGGGIVYEQYF. The CDR3 DNA reads TGTGCCAGCAGCCCTCAAGGGGGGGGGATAGTCTACGAGCAGTACTTC.

The rearrangement links TRBV9 to TRBJ2-3; 12 bases match TRBD2. CDR1 is SGDLS, CDR2 YYNGEE, per germline. The CDR3 has 12 residues. The J segment lost 11 bases and the V segment lost 3 bases, leaving 1 base of the junction unmatched. CDR3: CASSGLAGEQYF. CDR3 coding DNA: TGTGCCAGCAGCGGACTAGCGGGGGAGCAGTATTTT.

The chain uses TRBV7-8 and TRBJ2-3, with D unresolved. V lost 1 base and J lost 1, with 9 bases in between. CDR3 length: 15 amino acids. Per germline, CDR1 SGHVS and CDR2 FQNEAQ. The CDR3 protein is CASSLVRMGTDTQYF. The CDR3 DNA follows: TGTGCCAGCAGCTTAGTTCGGATGGGCACAGATACGCAGTATTTT. Combining the CDR3 with reference TRBV7-8 and TRBJ2-3 gives the whole variable domain GAGVSQSPRYKVAKRGQDVALRCDPISGHVSLFWYQQALGQGPEFLTYFQNEAQLDKSGLPSDRFFAERPEGSVSTLKIQRTQQEDSAVYLCASSLVRMGTDTQYFGPGTRLTVL.

The V call is TRBV9, the J call TRBJ2-7; D is possibly TRBD2 (6 bases). Trimming took 6 bases from V and 0 from J, leaving 16 bases between them. Germline CDR1 and CDR2: SGDLS and YYNGEE. The CDR3 totals 15 residues. The CDR3 DNA reads as TGTGCCAGCAATCCAACGGGGGACTTCTCCTACGAGCAGTACTTC. Its translation is CASNPTGDFSYEQYF.

CDR3 sequence: CASSWGTGHTEAFF. CDR3 coding DNA: TGTGCCAGCAGTTGGGGGACAGGACACACTGAAGCTTTCTTT. The chain uses TRBV6-6 and TRBJ1-1; 8 nucleotides line up with TRBD1. CDR3 length: 14 residues. Trimming took 4 bases from V and 3 from J; bases not matched to a gene: 4. Germline V gene sequence: CDR1 MNHNY, CDR2 SVGAGI (reference sequence).